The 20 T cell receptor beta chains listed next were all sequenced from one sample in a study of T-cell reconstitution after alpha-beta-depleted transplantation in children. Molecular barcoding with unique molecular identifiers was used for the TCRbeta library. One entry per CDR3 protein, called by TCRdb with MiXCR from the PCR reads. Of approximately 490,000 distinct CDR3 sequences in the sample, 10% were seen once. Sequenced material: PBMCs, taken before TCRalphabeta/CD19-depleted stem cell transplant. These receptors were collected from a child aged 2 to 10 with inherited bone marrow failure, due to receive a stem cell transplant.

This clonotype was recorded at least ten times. The CDR3 here is CASSVEGGETQYF. DNA for the CDR3: TGTGCCAGCAGTGTAGAGGGCGGAGAGACCCAGTACTTC. The chain joins TRBV2 to TRBJ2-5, with D maybe TRBD2 (5 bases). From germline, CDR1 is SNHLY and CDR2 FYNNEI. The CDR3 extends over 13 amino acids. V lost 4 bases, J lost 4 bases, and 10 bases lay in between.

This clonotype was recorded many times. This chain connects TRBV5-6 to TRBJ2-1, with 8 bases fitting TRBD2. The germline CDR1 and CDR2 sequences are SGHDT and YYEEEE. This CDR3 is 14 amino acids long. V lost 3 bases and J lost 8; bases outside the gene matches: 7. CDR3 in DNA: TGTGCCAGCAGCTCCGGGACTAGTGGGCATGAGCAGTTCTTC. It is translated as CASSSGTSGHEQFF. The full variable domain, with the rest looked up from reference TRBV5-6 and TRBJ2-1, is DAGVTQSPTHLIKTRGQQVTLRCSPKSGHDTVSWYQQALGQGPQFIFQYYEEEERQRGNFPDRFSGHQFPNYSSELNVNALLLGDSALYLCASSSGTSGHEQFFGPGTRLTVL.

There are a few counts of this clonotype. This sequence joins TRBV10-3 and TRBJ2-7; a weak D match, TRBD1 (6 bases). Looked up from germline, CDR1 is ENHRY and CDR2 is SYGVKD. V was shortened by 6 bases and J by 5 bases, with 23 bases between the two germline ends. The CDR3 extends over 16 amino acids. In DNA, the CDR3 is TGTGCCATCAGCCGAACCACAGGGATTCAAATTCACGAGCAGTACTTC. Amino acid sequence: CAISRTTGIQIHEQYF.

The CDR3 DNA reads TGTGCCAGCAGCTCCGAGGCGGATCCCGGGACTAGCGGGAGGCTGTCCTACGAGCAGTACTTC. Translated, it gives CASSSEADPGTSGRLSYEQYF. The chain joins TRBV11-1 to TRBJ2-7, with 15 bases lining up with TRBD2. Unmatched junction bases numbered 17, after V lost 4 bases and J lost 1 base. The germline gives CDR1 SGHAT, CDR2 FQDESV (reference sequence). The CDR3 sequence is 21 residues long.

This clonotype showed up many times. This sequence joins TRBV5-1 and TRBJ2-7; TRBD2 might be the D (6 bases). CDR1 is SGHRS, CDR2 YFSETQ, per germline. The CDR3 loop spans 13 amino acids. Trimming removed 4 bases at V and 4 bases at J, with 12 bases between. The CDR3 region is CASSRDLLYEQYF. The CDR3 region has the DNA TGCGCCAGCAGCCGGGACTTGCTTTACGAGCAGTACTTC.

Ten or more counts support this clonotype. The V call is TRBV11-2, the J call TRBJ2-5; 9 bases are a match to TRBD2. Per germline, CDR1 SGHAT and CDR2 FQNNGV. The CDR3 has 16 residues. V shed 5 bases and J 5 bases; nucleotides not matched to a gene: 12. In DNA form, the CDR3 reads TGTGCCAGCAGCGCCGGAGGTAGCGGGAGAGGCGAGACCCAGTACTTC. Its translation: CASSAGGSGRGETQYF.

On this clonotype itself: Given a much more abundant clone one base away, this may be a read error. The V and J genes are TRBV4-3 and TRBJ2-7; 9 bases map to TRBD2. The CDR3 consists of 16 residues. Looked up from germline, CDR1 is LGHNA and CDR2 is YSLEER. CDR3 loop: CASSQEGLAGTYEPYF. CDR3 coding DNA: TGCGCCAGCAGCCAAGAGGGGCTAGCGGGAACCTACGAGCCGTACTTC.

The CDR3 region is CASSWPGRTEAFF. For the CDR3, the DNA is TGCGCCAGCAGCTGGCCGGGGAGAACTGAAGCTTTCTTT. The chain couples TRBV5-1 to TRBJ1-1; D gene unclear. Trimming shortened V by 3 bases and J by 5 bases, and 11 bases separated the two germline ends. The CDR3 is 13 amino acids. CDR1 is SGHRS and CDR2 is YFSETQ in the germline V gene.

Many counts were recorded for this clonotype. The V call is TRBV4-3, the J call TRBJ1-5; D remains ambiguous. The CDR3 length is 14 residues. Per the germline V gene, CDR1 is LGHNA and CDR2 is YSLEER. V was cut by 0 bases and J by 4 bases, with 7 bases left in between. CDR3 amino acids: CASSQDHMNQPQHF. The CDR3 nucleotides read TGCGCCAGCAGCCAAGATCACATGAATCAGCCCCAGCATTTT.

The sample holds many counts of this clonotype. Here the CDR3 DNA reads TGTGCCAGCAGGGGACCAGGCAGGCGGACCGGGGAGCTGTTTTTT. Residues: CASRGPGRRTGELFF. The chain uses TRBV25-1 and TRBJ2-2; D is tentatively TRBD1 or TRBD2 (5 bases each). CDR1 and CDR2 from the germline V gene are MGHDK and SYGVNS. The CDR3 runs to 15 residues. Deletions cut 6 bases from V and 5 bases from J, with 16 bases between.

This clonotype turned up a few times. CDR3 residues: CATSLGVSSSYEQYF. The CDR3 DNA follows: TGTGCCACCAGCTTAGGGGTCTCCTCCTCCTACGAGCAGTACTTC. This chain uses TRBV15 with TRBJ2-7; possible D gene TRBD1, 5 bases. CDR1 LNHNV and CDR2 YYDKDF come from the germline V gene (reference sequence). Between the trimmed V and J ends, which lost 5 bases and 0 bases, there was a span of 14 bases. This CDR3 contains 15 residues.

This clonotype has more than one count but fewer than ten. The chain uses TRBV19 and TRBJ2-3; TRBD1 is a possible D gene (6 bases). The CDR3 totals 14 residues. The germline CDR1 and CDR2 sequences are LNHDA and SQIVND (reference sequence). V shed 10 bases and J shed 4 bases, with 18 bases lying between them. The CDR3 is CATSDRRTADTQYF. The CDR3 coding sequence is TGTGCCACCTCGGACAGACGGACGGCAGATACGCAGTATTTT.

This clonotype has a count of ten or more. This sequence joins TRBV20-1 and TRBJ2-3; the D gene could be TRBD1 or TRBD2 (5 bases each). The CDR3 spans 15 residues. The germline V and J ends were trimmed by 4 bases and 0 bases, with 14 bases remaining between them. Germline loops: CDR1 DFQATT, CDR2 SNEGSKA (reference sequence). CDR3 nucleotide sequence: TGCAGTGCTACAAACAGGAGGTCTAGCACAGATACGCAGTATTTT. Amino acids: CSATNRRSSTDTQYF.

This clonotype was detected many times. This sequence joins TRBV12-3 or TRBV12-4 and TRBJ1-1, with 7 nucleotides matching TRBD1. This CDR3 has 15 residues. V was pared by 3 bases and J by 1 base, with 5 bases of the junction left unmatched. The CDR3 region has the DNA TGTGCCAGCAGTTTTAGGGGACAGAGGAACACTGAAGCTTTCTTT. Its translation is CASSFRGQRNTEAFF.

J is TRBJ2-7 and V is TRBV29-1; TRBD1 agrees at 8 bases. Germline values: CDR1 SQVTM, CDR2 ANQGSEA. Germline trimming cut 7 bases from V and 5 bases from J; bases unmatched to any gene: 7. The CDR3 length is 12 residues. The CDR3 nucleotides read TGCAGCGCCAGGGGGCGAAGTGACGAGCAGTACTTC. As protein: CSARGRSDEQYF.

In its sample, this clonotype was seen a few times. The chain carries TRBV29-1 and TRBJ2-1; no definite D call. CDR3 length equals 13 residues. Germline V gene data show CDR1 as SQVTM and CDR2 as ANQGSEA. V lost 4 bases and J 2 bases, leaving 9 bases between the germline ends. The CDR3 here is CSVVIDPYNEQFF. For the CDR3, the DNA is TGCAGCGTTGTAATCGACCCCTACAATGAGCAGTTCTTC.

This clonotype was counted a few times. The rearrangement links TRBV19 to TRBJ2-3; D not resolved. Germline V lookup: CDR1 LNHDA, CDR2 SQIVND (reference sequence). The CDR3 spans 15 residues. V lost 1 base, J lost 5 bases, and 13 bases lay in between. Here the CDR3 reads CASSIGPGWGDTQYF. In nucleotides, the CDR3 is TGTGCCAGTAGTATAGGGCCCGGCTGGGGAGATACGCAGTATTTT.

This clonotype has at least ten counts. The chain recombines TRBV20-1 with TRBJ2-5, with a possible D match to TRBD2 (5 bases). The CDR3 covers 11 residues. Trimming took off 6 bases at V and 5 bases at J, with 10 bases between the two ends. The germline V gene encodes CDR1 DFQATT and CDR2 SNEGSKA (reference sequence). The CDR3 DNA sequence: TGCAGTGCCCGTACGGGGGAGACCCAGTACTTC. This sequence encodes CSARTGETQYF.

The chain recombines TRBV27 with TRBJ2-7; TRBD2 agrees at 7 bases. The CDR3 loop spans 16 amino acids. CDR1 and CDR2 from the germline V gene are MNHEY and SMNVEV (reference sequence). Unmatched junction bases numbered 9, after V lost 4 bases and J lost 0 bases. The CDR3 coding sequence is TGTGCCAGCAGTTCCCGGCTGCGGGAGAGCTCCTACGAGCAGTACTTC. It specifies CASSSRLRESSYEQYF.

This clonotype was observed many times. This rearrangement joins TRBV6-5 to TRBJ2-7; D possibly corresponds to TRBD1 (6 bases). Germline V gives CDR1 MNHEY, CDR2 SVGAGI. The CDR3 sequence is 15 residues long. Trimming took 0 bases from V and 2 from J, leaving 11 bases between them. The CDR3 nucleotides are TGTGCCAGCAGTTACTCGCAGGGGAGTACCTACGAGCAGTACTTC. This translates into CASSYSQGSTYEQYF.